This T cell receptor beta chain derives from a study of blood T cell repertoires in COVID-19. Study-wide context: There were acute and convalescent COVID-19 samples, and they came from the United States, Italy and Spain. Nucleic acid was either cDNA or gDNA, and it came from T cells, B-cell-depleted T cells, or PBMCs.

This clone was seen only a few times. Patients from Seattle were sampled longitudinally, starting during active infection. Per the authors' pipeline: Estimated nucleated cell counts came from reference gene primer amplification. Data came from immunoSEQ multiplex PCR; TCRdb stores just in-frame clones and leaves some out. Clone size and the V and J calls come from that table; the DNA yielded D and trimming. Among 200,000 to 300,000 clones, approximately 86% were seen once, and the ten largest hold around 5.1%. Trimming took off 2 bases at V and 2 bases at J, with 14 bases between the two ends. Germline V gives CDR1 LGHNA, CDR2 YNFKEQ. The CDR3 is made up of 16 amino acids.

The source material was peripheral blood. The chain carries TRBV4-2 and TRBJ2-3; D perhaps matches TRBD2 (5 bases). The sequence came from an older woman with COVID-19, enrolled during active disease. CDR3 DNA sequence: TGTGCCAGCAGCCAACTCGGACTCACGAACACAGATACGCAGTATTTT. Protein product: CASSQLGLTNTDTQYF.